This section outlines one T cell receptor (beta chain) sequence together with its context. The target antigen is unknown. The sample is drawn from a study of blood T cells in healthy people across ages. Study-level results: Estimated diversity, derived from one million T cells, was regarded as an underestimate.

The CDR3 length is 12 residues. V was clipped by 0 bases and J by 8 bases, with 5 bases between them. Germline CDR1 LGHNA, CDR2 YNFKEQ. Using a J-beta primer mix together with a sample-barcoded 5' primer, a second PCR was run for about 6 to 12 cycles. TCRdb recomputed calls from the 5' RACE reads with MiXCR, one row per CDR3 protein. The sample has 800,000 or so distinct CDR3 sequences, about 42% seen once. Donation came from healthy Caucasian individuals in Russia who were aged 6 to 90. What was sequenced was blood. The J gene is TRBJ2-1, the V gene TRBV4-2, with D hard to call. This TCR was recovered from a man older than 75 in good health. CDR3 in amino acids: CASSQDRHEQFF. DNA of the CDR3: TGTGCCAGCAGCCAAGATCGGCATGAGCAGTTCTTC.